This T cell receptor beta chain was recorded in a study of shared clonotypes between healthy human individuals. There are 16 residues in the CDR3. Germline-derived CDR1 and CDR2 are SQVTM and ANQGSEA. Trimming took 5 bases from V and 0 from J, leaving 19 bases between them. Unsorted PBMC replicate PCRs used 300 to 350 ng DNA, tens of thousands of T cell genomes. Unsorted PBMC DNA underwent sequencing on ten immunoSEQ deep assay plates. Per the original data handling: ImmunoSEQ gave junction-only sequences without quality scores, so filtering differed. This table comes from immunoSEQ multiplex PCR, and its TCRdb copy is limited to in-frame clones, with some not included. The DNA gave D and trimming, while V, J and clone size come from that table. The profile shows some 500,000 clones, around 77% of them singletons.

This sequence originates from a woman in her thirties or forties in good health. Some clones in this sample may be carry-over from other donors' samples. This sequence joins TRBV29-1 and TRBJ1-1, with D unclear. The sample was PBMCs. CDR3 DNA sequence: TGCAGCGTTTATTTAGGGTCCAAGCGGGTGAACACTGAAGCTTTCTTT. It encodes CSVYLGSKRVNTEAFF. Together with reference TRBV29-1 and TRBJ1-1, the CDR3 gives the full variable domain: SAVISQKPSRDICQRGTSLTIQCQVDSQVTMMFWYRQQPGQSLTLIATANQGSEATYESGFVIDKFPISRPNLTFSTLTVSNMSPEDSSIYLCSVYLGSKRVNTEAFFGQGTRLTVV.